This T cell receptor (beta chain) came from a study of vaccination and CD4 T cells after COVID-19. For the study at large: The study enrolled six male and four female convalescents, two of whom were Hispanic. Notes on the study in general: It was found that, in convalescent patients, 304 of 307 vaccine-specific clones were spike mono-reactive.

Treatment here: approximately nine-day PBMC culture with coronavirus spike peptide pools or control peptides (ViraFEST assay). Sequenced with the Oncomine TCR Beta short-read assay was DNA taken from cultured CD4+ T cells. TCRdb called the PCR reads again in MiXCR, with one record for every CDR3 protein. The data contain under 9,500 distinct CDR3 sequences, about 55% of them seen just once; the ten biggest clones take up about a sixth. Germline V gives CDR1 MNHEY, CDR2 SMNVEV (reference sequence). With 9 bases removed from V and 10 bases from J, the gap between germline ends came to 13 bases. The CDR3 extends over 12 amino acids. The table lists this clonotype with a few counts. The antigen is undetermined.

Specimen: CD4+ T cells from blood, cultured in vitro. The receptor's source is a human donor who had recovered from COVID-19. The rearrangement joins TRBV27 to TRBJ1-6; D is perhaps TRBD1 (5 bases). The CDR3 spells CASWQGGSPLHF. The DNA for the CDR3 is TGTGCCAGTTGGCAGGGCGGATCACCCCTCCACTTT.